This T cell receptor beta chain was captured by sequencing in a study of cytomegalovirus exposure and HLA in healthy donors. In the study overall: The platform used for the 100 to 150 validation repertoires matched that of the 600 to 800 first-cohort repertoires, a later analysis reported. Findings and limits, study-wide: First-cohort TCR clusters tended to co-occur in the approximately 130 validation repertoires, a later analysis found. Most observed TCR sequences were rare, whereas some public TCRs were detected in many donors.

The donors were part of the roughly 110-subject validation cohort, which stood apart from the approximately 640-subject first cohort. To note about this clone: Its antigen is unidentified.

V was clipped by 4 bases and J by 3 bases, with 17 bases between them. This CDR3 is 16 amino acids long. Germline V gene lookup returns CDR1 SGHRS and CDR2 YFSETQ. Only in-frame clones appear in the TCRdb table, and some are missing; sequencing was by immunoSEQ multiplex PCR. The table includes 97,000 or so clones, roughly 89% detected once. This receptor was identified in a woman younger than 45 in good health and CMV-seronegative. Sequenced material: PBMCs. The genes are TRBV5-1 and TRBJ1-3; D uncertain. The CDR3 sequence: CASSTTPGKHGNTIYF. The CDR3 coding sequence is TGCGCCAGCAGCACCACCCCAGGCAAACATGGAAACACCATATATTTT. Full variable domain (rest looked up from reference TRBV5-1 and TRBJ1-3): KAGVTQTPRYLIKTRGQQVTLSCSPISGHRSVSWYQQTPGQGLQFLFEYFSETQRNKGNFPGRFSGRQFSNSRSEMNVSTLELGDSALYLCASSTTPGKHGNTIYFGEGSWLTVV.